This T cell receptor beta chain is drawn from a study of T cell changes during pregnancy in multiple sclerosis. The sample holds one count of this clone. Measured with immunoSEQ multiplex PCR; TCRdb has only the in-frame clones, and not every one. This table holds roughly 71,000 clones, 90% to 95% found once. The CDR3 consists of 14 residues. V shed 6 bases, J shed 7 bases, and the junction held 7 bases outside the gene matches. Per germline, CDR1 MNHNY and CDR2 SVGAGI (reference sequence). This receptor was obtained from a female donor in good health, enrolled as a control in a pregnancy study. Material: peripheral blood, obtained in the first trimester of pregnancy. This sequence joins TRBV6-6 and TRBJ2-7; TRBD1 agrees at 12 bases. The CDR3 loop is CASRGGQGAFEQYF. CDR3 bases: TGTGCCAGCAGGGGGGGACAGGGGGCGTTTGAGCAGTACTTC.